This is a list of T cell receptor beta chains from one sample in a study of T cells in Graves' hyperthyroidism and ophthalmopathy. TCRdb re-called the multiplex PCR reads through MiXCR, storing one row per CDR3 protein. This table holds roughly 550,000 distinct CDR3 sequences, roughly 16% found once. Sequenced: blood. These receptors came from a woman aged 25 to 39 with Graves' ophthalmopathy. Both conserved end residues are part of each CDR3. Fields, in order: V gene, J gene, CDR3 protein.

V gene: TRBV12-3/TRBV12-4
J gene: TRBJ1-1
CDR3 protein: CASSLKGRFFLNTEAFF

V gene: TRBV14
J gene: TRBJ2-2
CDR3 protein: CASSLTASGRAYTGELFF

V gene: TRBV7-2
J gene: TRBJ2-4
CDR3 protein: CASSLGQERAKNIQYF

V gene: TRBV27
J gene: TRBJ2-5
CDR3 protein: CASSLDRRKGTQYF

V gene: TRBV5-8
J gene: TRBJ1-6
CDR3 protein: CASSAYGTGYSPLHF

V gene: TRBV2
J gene: TRBJ2-3
CDR3 protein: CASNTIGTDTQYF

V gene: TRBV19
J gene: TRBJ1-5
CDR3 protein: CASSMRYSNQPQHF

V gene: TRBV30
J gene: TRBJ1-1
CDR3 protein: CAWSGSGGTEAFF

V gene: TRBV30
J gene: TRBJ2-2
CDR3 protein: CAWRTGDSVAGELFF

V gene: TRBV29-1
J gene: TRBJ1-1
CDR3 protein: CSVQGAWDTEAFF

V gene: TRBV5-1
J gene: TRBJ2-1
CDR3 protein: CASSTNIRTGGPSEMQFF

V gene: TRBV5-1
J gene: TRBJ1-3
CDR3 protein: CASSLNRGISGNTIYF

V gene: TRBV11-3
J gene: TRBJ1-1
CDR3 protein: CASSLEDRATEAFF

V gene: TRBV7-2
J gene: TRBJ2-1
CDR3 protein: CASSHLLAGDNNEQFF

V gene: TRBV20-1
J gene: TRBJ2-5
CDR3 protein: CSEGTSGSLAETQYF

V gene: TRBV19
J gene: TRBJ2-6
CDR3 protein: CASSIPGQPTGANVLTF

V gene: TRBV4-1
J gene: TRBJ2-1
CDR3 protein: CASSQGATGPPYNEQFF

V gene: TRBV7-2
J gene: TRBJ1-5
CDR3 protein: CASSFDRGLNQPQHF

V gene: TRBV6-1
J gene: TRBJ1-2
CDR3 protein: CASCRGAGYGYTF

V gene: TRBV25-1
J gene: TRBJ2-3
CDR3 protein: CASSEYISGLAGDTQYF

V gene: TRBV7-2
J gene: TRBJ2-7
CDR3 protein: CASSPGLFAGYEQYF

V gene: TRBV5-1
J gene: TRBJ2-3
CDR3 protein: CASSEAATDTQYF

V gene: TRBV3-1
J gene: TRBJ1-1
CDR3 protein: CASSLQGTGGGRFEAFF